The 9 T cell receptor beta chains given below trace back to one sample, sequenced in a study of blood T cell repertoires in COVID-19. The protocol was immunoSEQ multiplex PCR, while the TCRdb copy is restricted to in-frame clones and leaves out a portion. The data show 100,000 to 150,000 clones, around 88% seen once. Material: PBMCs or T cells enriched from blood (not recorded which). The receptor source for this set is a woman in her 50s who had recovered from COVID-19.

This chain links TRBV20-1 with TRBJ2-5; TRBD1 matches 8 bases. The CDR3 covers 11 residues. Germline lookup yields CDR1 DFQATT and CDR2 SNEGSKA (reference sequence). The CDR3 DNA sequence: TGCAGCGGACAGGGAGGAGAGACCCAGTACTTC. The encoded protein is CSGQGGETQYF.

The rearrangement joins TRBV4-1 to TRBJ2-7; 9 positions match TRBD2. The CDR3 is 14 residues long. Germline trimming cut 8 bases from V and 0 bases from J; bases unmatched to any gene: 5. Germline CDR1 MGHRA, CDR2 YSYEKL. The CDR3 sequence is CASSVAGASYEQYF. The CDR3 DNA reads TGCGCCAGCTCCGTAGCGGGGGCCTCCTACGAGCAGTACTTC.

The V call is TRBV19, the J call TRBJ1-2, with D perhaps matching TRBD1 (5 bases). The CDR3 is made up of 16 amino acids. With 4 bases removed from V and 4 bases from J, the gap between germline ends came to 19 bases. Germline values: CDR1 LNHDA, CDR2 SQIVND (reference sequence). CDR3: CASSTLGVAAIYGYTF. The CDR3 DNA reads as TGTGCCAGTAGTACGCTAGGGGTGGCGGCTATCTATGGCTACACCTTC.

Comment on this clone: The identical CDR3 is also encoded by other nucleotide sequences in the sample. V is TRBV5-1 and J is TRBJ1-3, with D perhaps TRBD1 (6 bases). Germline V gene lookup returns CDR1 SGHRS and CDR2 YFSETQ. CDR3 length equals 17 residues. The germline V and J ends were trimmed by 3 bases and 0 bases, with 16 bases remaining between them. In DNA form, the CDR3 reads TGCGCCAGCAGCTCCTACCGAGGGGGTAGCTCTGGAAACACCATATATTTT. It codes for CASSSYRGGSSGNTIYF.

The chain employs TRBV7-9 and TRBJ1-1; D is unresolved. Germline V gene lookup returns CDR1 SEHNR and CDR2 FQNEAQ (reference sequence). This CDR3 has 12 residues. Trimming cost V 5 bases and J 4 bases, with 8 bases left between them. The CDR3 reads CASSAAGTEAFF. CDR3 DNA: TGTGCCAGCAGCGCTGCCGGCACTGAAGCTTTCTTT.

The rearrangement links TRBV19 to TRBJ2-7, with 8 bases that match TRBD1. Germline V lookup: CDR1 LNHDA, CDR2 SQIVND (reference sequence). This CDR3 contains 15 residues. Trimming took 1 base from V and 4 from J; bases not matched to a gene: 6. In nucleotides, the CDR3 is TGTGCCAGTAGTATAGCCCCTGGACAGGGTTACGAGCAGTACTTC. Translation: CASSIAPGQGYEQYF.

This clone was picked up a small number of times. This chain's CDR3 is CASSRDRNNQPQHF. Here the CDR3 DNA reads TGTGCCAGCAGCCGGGACAGAAACAATCAGCCCCAGCATTTT. V gene TRBV11-2 combines with J gene TRBJ1-5; 7 bases match TRBD1. The CDR3 sequence is 14 residues long. V was pared by 5 bases and J by 3 bases, with 4 bases of the junction left unmatched. The V gene's germline CDR1 is SGHAT and CDR2 FQNNGV.

This chain uses TRBV5-4 with TRBJ2-3; the D gene is possibly TRBD2 (6 bases). Germline CDR1 reads SGHNT; CDR2 reads YYREEE (reference sequence). The CDR3 consists of 14 residues. The germline V and J ends were trimmed by 4 bases and 2 bases, with 11 bases remaining between them. DNA of the CDR3: TGTGCCAGCAGCCCGGGGACTGCCACAGATACGCAGTATTTT. Translated: CASSPGTATDTQYF.

The chain recombines TRBV3-1 (or the pseudogene TRBV3-2) with TRBJ2-1; TRBD2 matches 11 bases. Germline V CDR1 and CDR2: LGHDT, YNNKEL (reference sequence). This CDR3 region has 18 residues. V trimming: 0 bases; J trimming: 3 bases; junction bases outside the gene matches: 7. Written as DNA, the CDR3 is TGTGCCAGCAGCCAAGATCGGGCTAGCGGGGGGAGCTACAATGAGCAGTTCTTC. This translates into CASSQDRASGGSYNEQFF.